This entry is about one T cell receptor (beta chain). The CDR3 totals 15 residues. Looked up from germline, CDR1 is SGHVS and CDR2 is FQNEAQ. J was trimmed by 0 bases and V by 3 bases; bases with no gene match: 5. Assay used: immunoSEQ multiplex PCR; TCRdb lists only in-frame clones, some missing. The sample has roughly 190,000 clones, about 88% seen once. The sample comes from a study of blood T cell repertoires in COVID-19. Study context: Whether acute or convalescent, the COVID-19 samples came from the United States, Italy and Spain.

The clonotype was recovered from a woman aged 80 or over in a cohort sampled during active or convalescent COVID-19. V is TRBV7-8 and J is TRBJ2-7; 7 nucleotides agree with TRBD1. Sample: peripheral blood. The CDR3 reads CASSLWTGASYEQYF. CDR3 coding DNA: TGTGCCAGCAGCTTGTGGACAGGCGCCTCCTACGAGCAGTACTTC.